Following are 18 T cell receptor beta chains from one sample sequenced in a study of shared clonotypes between healthy human individuals. Naivety among CD8 cells was defined by CD45RO negativity and positive CCR7 selection, thereby excluding terminally differentiated effector memory CD45RA+ cells. Sequenced by immunoSEQ multiplex PCR; TCRdb stores in-frame clones only, minus some. Of roughly 2.1 million clones listed, about 93% are singletons. The specimen sequenced was naive CD8+ T cells from PBMCs. The receptors were sampled from a man in his late teens or twenties in good health. Some clones in this sample may be carry-over from other donors' samples.

The V and J genes are TRBV28 and TRBJ2-1; D may be TRBD2 (6 bases). The germline V and J ends were trimmed by 7 bases and 3 bases, with 13 bases remaining between them. In germline, CDR1 is MDHEN, CDR2 SYDVKM. The CDR3 contains 14 residues. The CDR3 DNA reads as TGTGCCAGCACCACTCCGGGACTCTACAATGAGCAGTTCTTC. It translates to CASTTPGLYNEQFF.

The chain combines TRBV6-4 with TRBJ2-3; 11 bases align to TRBD2. Germline trimming cut 8 bases from V and 0 bases from J; bases unmatched to any gene: 4. The CDR3 is made up of 15 amino acids. Germline CDR1 reads MRHNA; CDR2 reads SNTAGT. CDR3 bases: TGTGCCAGCCGAAGACTAGCGGGAAGCACAGATACGCAGTATTTT. This translates into CASRRLAGSTDTQYF.

This clone was seen just once. This sequence joins TRBV6-6 and TRBJ1-5; a weak D match, TRBD1 (6 bases). V was cut by 5 bases and J by 2 bases, with 10 bases left in between. The germline gives CDR1 MNHNY, CDR2 SVGAGI (reference sequence). This CDR3 is built from 14 residues. The CDR3 protein is CASSNREGNQPQHF. The CDR3 coding sequence is TGTGCCAGCAGTAACAGGGAAGGCAATCAGCCCCAGCATTTT.

V usage is TRBV7-9 and J usage is TRBJ1-2, with D unclear. V was clipped by 5 bases and J by 4 bases, with 17 bases between them. The CDR3 covers 15 residues. CDR1 SEHNR and CDR2 FQNEAQ come from the germline V gene (reference sequence). The CDR3 bases are TGTGCCAGCAGCCCCTCAGGTTACGTTCGCTATGGCTACACCTTC. This encodes CASSPSGYVRYGYTF.

The chain joins TRBV19 to TRBJ2-2; TRBD1 or TRBD2 may be the D gene (5 bases each). Trimming took off 4 bases at V and 1 base at J, with 10 bases between the two ends. Germline assignment: CDR1 LNHDA and CDR2 SQIVND (reference sequence). The CDR3 sequence is 15 residues long. Here the CDR3 DNA reads TGTGCCAGTAGTAGTGGGACGGGGAACACCGGGGAGCTGTTTTTT. Protein: CASSSGTGNTGELFF. Full variable domain (missing parts from reference TRBV19 and TRBJ2-2): DGGITQSPKYLFRKEGQNVTLSCEQNLNHDAMYWYRQDPGQGLRLIYYSQIVNDFQKGDIAEGYSVSREKKESFPLTVTSAQKNPTAFYLCASSSGTGNTGELFFGEGSRLTVL.

The rearrangement uses TRBV13 and TRBJ2-7, with TRBD1 matching 11 bases. Germline V gene sequence: CDR1 PRHDT, CDR2 FYEKMQ (reference sequence). The CDR3 totals 15 residues. The V and J ends lost 0 bases and 6 bases, in that order; junction bases with no gene match: 4. In nucleotides, the CDR3 is TGTGCCAGCAGCTTAGGCGGACAGGGGGCATTCGAGCAGTACTTC. It translates to CASSLGGQGAFEQYF.

V and J are TRBV27 and TRBJ2-7; perhaps TRBD2 as D (6 bases). V was cut by 5 bases and J by 3 bases, with 8 bases left in between. This CDR3 region has 12 residues. The germline CDR1 and CDR2 sequences are MNHEY and SMNVEV (reference sequence). CDR3 in amino acids: CASSPRDYEQYF. The CDR3, as DNA: TGTGCCAGCAGTCCGCGGGACTACGAGCAGTACTTC.

The chain links TRBV19 to TRBJ1-2; D gene ambiguous. V was cut by 3 bases and J by 8 bases, with 10 bases left in between. Germline assignment: CDR1 LNHDA and CDR2 SQIVND (reference sequence). This CDR3 spans 12 amino acids. The CDR3 spells CASSIVGLGYTF. The CDR3 region has the DNA TGTGCCAGTAGTATTGTCGGGTTAGGCTACACCTTC.

This chain connects TRBV27 to TRBJ2-6, with D tentatively TRBD2 (6 bases). The CDR3 spans 14 residues. The germline gives CDR1 MNHEY, CDR2 SMNVEV (reference sequence). Trimming cost V 8 bases and J 4 bases, with 12 bases left between them. DNA for the CDR3: TGTGCCAGCCGGAGGGACCGCGGGGCCAACGTCCTGACTTTC. Translation: CASRRDRGANVLTF.

The V and J genes are TRBV27 and TRBJ1-5; tentatively, D is TRBD1 (5 bases). CDR1 MNHEY and CDR2 SMNVEV come from the germline V gene (reference sequence). This CDR3 comprises 16 residues. Trimming removed 1 base at V and 6 bases at J, with 16 bases between. This CDR3 is CASSLWSSPQGQPQHF. The CDR3 bases are TGTGCCAGCAGTTTATGGTCGTCCCCCCAGGGTCAGCCCCAGCATTTT.

This clone appeared a single time. This CDR3 reads CASRPHTGPETQYF. In nucleotides, the CDR3 is TGTGCCAGCAGGCCACACACAGGGCCAGAGACCCAGTACTTC. V gene TRBV28 combines with J gene TRBJ2-5, with D tentatively TRBD1 (6 bases). V lost 6 bases, J lost 4 bases, and 15 bases lay in between. Germline CDR1 MDHEN, CDR2 SYDVKM. The CDR3 extends over 14 amino acids. Full variable domain (outside the CDR3, taken from reference TRBV28 and TRBJ2-5): DVKVTQSSRYLVKRTGEKVFLECVQDMDHENMFWYRQDPGLGLRLIYFSYDVKMKEKGDIPEGYSVSREKKERFSLILESASTNQTSMYLCASRPHTGPETQYFGPGTRLLVL.

CDR3 in amino acids: CASSSIAGPYEQYF. CDR3 nucleotide sequence: TGTGCCAGCAGTTCAATAGCGGGTCCCTACGAGCAGTACTTC. The chain joins TRBV27 to TRBJ2-7, with 7 bases identical to TRBD2. The CDR3 is made up of 14 amino acids. Germline CDR1 is MNHEY and CDR2 is SMNVEV (reference sequence). V shed 4 bases, J shed 2 bases, and the junction held 5 bases outside the gene matches.

This rearrangement joins TRBV5-1 to TRBJ2-7; 8 nucleotides agree with TRBD2. CDR1 is SGHRS and CDR2 is YFSETQ in the germline V gene. This CDR3 has 14 residues. The V and J ends lost 2 bases and 5 bases, in that order; junction bases with no gene match: 6. The chain's CDR3 is CASSFAGGVNEQYF. Written as DNA, the CDR3 is TGCGCCAGCAGCTTCGCGGGAGGAGTCAACGAGCAGTACTTC.

The genes are TRBV5-6 and TRBJ2-3, with D possibly being TRBD2 (5 bases). Looked up from germline, CDR1 is SGHDT and CDR2 is YYEEEE. Trimming pared 2 bases from V and 4 bases from J, leaving 14 bases between. The length of the CDR3 is 15 residues. CDR3 in amino acids: CASSLLPRDSDTQYF. CDR3 coding DNA: TGTGCCAGCAGCTTACTCCCTCGGGATTCAGATACGCAGTATTTT.

This clone was observed a single time. The V call is TRBV11-2, the J call TRBJ2-3; D possibly corresponds to TRBD2 (6 bases). CDR3 length equals 16 residues. Trimming removed 5 bases at V and 8 bases at J, with 23 bases between. From germline, CDR1 is SGHAT and CDR2 FQNNGV. In DNA form, the CDR3 reads TGTGCCAGCAGCCCGTCCTCTAGGGACTGGGACGTTACGCAGTATTTT. The encoded protein is CASSPSSRDWDVTQYF.

The chain employs TRBV5-1 and TRBJ1-1; D perhaps matches TRBD1 (5 bases). The CDR3 has 16 amino acids. Trimming took off 2 bases at V and 0 bases at J, with 14 bases between the two ends. The germline gives CDR1 SGHRS, CDR2 YFSETQ. This CDR3 reads CASSFGQGLLNTEAFF. In DNA form, the CDR3 reads TGCGCCAGCAGCTTCGGGCAGGGTCTTCTGAACACTGAAGCTTTCTTT. The full variable domain, completed using reference TRBV5-1 and TRBJ1-1, is KAGVTQTPRYLIKTRGQQVTLSCSPISGHRSVSWYQQTPGQGLQFLFEYFSETQRNKGNFPGRFSGRQFSNSRSEMNVSTLELGDSALYLCASSFGQGLLNTEAFFGQGTRLTVV.

CDR3 amino acids: CASSPLSTVGSLGELFF. The CDR3 DNA is TGTGCCAGCTCACCCCTCTCTACGGTGGGATCGCTCGGGGAGCTGTTTTTT. The chain is built from TRBV18 and TRBJ2-2, with no clear D. V was trimmed by 3 bases and J by 7 bases, leaving 21 bases between them. CDR3 length: 17 amino acids. Germline V gene sequence: CDR1 KGHSH, CDR2 LQKENI.

The rearrangement joins TRBV19 to TRBJ1-4; tentative D call: TRBD1 (6 bases). The CDR3 runs 15 residues. V shed 2 bases and J shed 0 bases, with 7 bases lying between them. Germline loops: CDR1 LNHDA, CDR2 SQIVND (reference sequence). The CDR3 DNA is TGTGCCAGTAGTATAAGACAGGCAACTAATGAAAAACTGTTTTTT. It translates to CASSIRQATNEKLFF.